This T cell receptor (beta chain) stems from a study of beta chain features in type 1 diabetes. Background on the study: Patients shared similar age, gender and cell yields with healthy donors.

The germline V gene encodes CDR1 SEHNR and CDR2 FQNEAQ (reference sequence). The CDR3 is 14 amino acids. V was clipped by 2 bases and J by 9 bases, with 14 bases between them. This clone has more than one count but fewer than ten. No antigen is known for it. General observations from the study: Naive, central memory and Treg TCRB repertoires seemed to resemble each other more closely in patients than they did in healthy donors. When Type 1 diabetes patients were examined, their TCRB CDR3s proved moderately but significantly shorter in all four CD4+ subsets.

The authors reverse transcribed all of the isolated RNA, so sequencing captured expressed TCRB transcripts. Using immunoSEQ multiplex PCR, the repertoire was profiled, and TCRdb retains in-frame clones only, with some absent. The table has 500,000 to 800,000 clones, roughly 12% seen once. The rearrangement links TRBV7-9 to TRBJ2-4; tentatively, D is TRBD2 (5 bases). The receptor's source is a man younger than 45 with type 1 diabetes. Sequencing was carried out using naive CD4+ T cells from blood. CDR3 amino acids: CASSLMWGEGIQYF. The DNA of the CDR3 is TGTGCCAGCAGCTTAATGTGGGGTGAGGGCATTCAGTACTTC. Full variable domain (missing parts from reference TRBV7-9 and TRBJ2-4): DTGVSQNPRHKITKRGQNVTFRCDPISEHNRLYWYRQTLGQGPEFLTYFQNEAQLEKSRLLSDRFSAERPKGSFSTLEIQRTEQGDSAMYLCASSLMWGEGIQYFGAGTRLSVL.